Presented here are 6 T cell receptor beta chains from one specimen sequenced in a study of T cells in Graves' hyperthyroidism and ophthalmopathy (dated by TCRdb to between 2018 and 2020). Receptor amplification or capture employed multiplex PCR. The run used an Illumina HiSeq 2000. The TCR beta CDR3 regions were amplified from RNA transcripts. The TCR CDR3 was subjected to a first round of RT-PCR using the HTBI primer set and the Qiagen OneStep RT-PCR kit. TCRdb reran the public reads through fastp at Q25 and MiXCR, keeping productive beta chains. Entries are consolidated by CDR3 protein sequence, retaining the most common genes and DNA. Within this sample are about 740,000 distinct CDR3 sequences, with approximately 14% of them counted one time only. The top ten hold roughly 10% of the sample. Sequences were obtained from blood. These receptors originate from a young woman with Graves' hyperthyroidism.

This clonotype was counted at least ten times. The chain carries TRBV13 and TRBJ1-1; TRBD1 matches 7 bases. Germline V gene sequence: CDR1 PRHDT, CDR2 FYEKMQ (reference sequence). Trimming took 3 bases from V and 7 from J; bases not matched to a gene: 14. The CDR3 contains 16 residues. CDR3 nucleotide sequence: TGTGCCAGCAGCTTGCTCTCCGGGGGACAGAATATTGAAGCTTTCTTT. It codes for CASSLLSGGQNIEAFF.

This clonotype has at least ten counts. V usage is TRBV10-1 and J usage is TRBJ1-6; 7 bases are shared with TRBD1. The CDR3 consists of 13 residues. CDR1 is WNHNN and CDR2 is SYGVQD in the germline V gene (reference sequence). J gave up 8 bases and V 6 bases, and 4 bases lay outside the gene matches. CDR3 bases: TGCGCCAGCAGAGGGGACAGAGATTCACCCCTCCACTTT. It codes for CASRGDRDSPLHF.

This clonotype was seen at least ten times. The rearrangement links TRBV4-3 to TRBJ1-4; D not resolved. Per germline, CDR1 LGHNA and CDR2 YSLEER. CDR3 length equals 15 residues. Trimming left V 5 bases short and J 4 bases short, with 14 bases between. For the CDR3, the DNA is TGCGCCAGCAGCGTAAGAAGGGCCCATAATGAAAAACTGTTTTTT. Translation gives CASSVRRAHNEKLFF.

This clonotype occurred many times. V usage is TRBV30 and J usage is TRBJ1-1, with a weak D call TRBD1 (6 bases). V was trimmed by 5 bases and J by 4 bases, leaving 11 bases between them. The length of the CDR3 is 12 residues. Germline V gene sequence: CDR1 GTSNPN, CDR2 SVGIG (reference sequence). The CDR3 loop is CAWGQPGTEAFF. CDR3 nucleotide sequence: TGTGCCTGGGGACAGCCGGGCACTGAAGCTTTCTTT.

CDR3 residues: CAGTGLDEQYF. In DNA form, the CDR3 reads TGTGCCGGGACAGGGCTTGATGAGCAGTACTTC. V gene TRBV7-9 combines with J gene TRBJ2-7; 9 positions agree with TRBD1. This CDR3 is built from 11 residues. With V trimmed by 11 bases and J by 7 bases, 6 bases remained unmatched. The germline V gene has CDR1 SEHNR and CDR2 FQNEAQ (reference sequence).

The chain couples TRBV12-3 or TRBV12-4 to TRBJ2-7; D possibly matches TRBD1 or TRBD2 (6 bases each). The CDR3 is 14 amino acids. V shed 5 bases and J shed 2 bases, with 13 bases lying between them. The CDR3: CASSGGGIAYEQYF. The DNA for the CDR3 is TGTGCCAGCAGTGGGGGCGGGATCGCCTACGAGCAGTACTTC.